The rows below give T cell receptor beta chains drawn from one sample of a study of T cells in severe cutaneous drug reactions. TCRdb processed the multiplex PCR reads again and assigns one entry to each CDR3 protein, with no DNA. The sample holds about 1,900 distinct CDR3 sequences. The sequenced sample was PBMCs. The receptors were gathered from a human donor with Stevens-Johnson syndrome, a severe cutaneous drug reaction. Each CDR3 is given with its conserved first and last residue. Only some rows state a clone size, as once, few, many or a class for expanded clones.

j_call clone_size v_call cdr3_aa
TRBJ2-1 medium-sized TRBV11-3 CASSSRTGPHNEQFF
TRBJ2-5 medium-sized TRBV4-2 CASSQERQTVETQYF
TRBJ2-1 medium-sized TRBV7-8 CASSSLNEQFF
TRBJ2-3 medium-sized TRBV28 CASSLRGNTQYF
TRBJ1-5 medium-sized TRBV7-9 CASGGYNQPQHF
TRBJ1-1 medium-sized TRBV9 CASSVHRGLGTEAFF
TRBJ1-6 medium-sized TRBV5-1 CASSQDGQGVNSPLHF
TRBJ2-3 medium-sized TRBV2 CASSDPDRYTDTQYF
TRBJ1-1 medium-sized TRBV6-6 CASSYSPEDTEAFF
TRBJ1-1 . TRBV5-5 CASSNQRALHTEAFF
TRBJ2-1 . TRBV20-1 CSARANRNYNEQFF
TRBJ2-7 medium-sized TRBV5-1 CASSSGNSYEQYF
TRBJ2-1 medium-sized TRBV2 CASSEVARSSYNEQFF
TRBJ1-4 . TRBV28 CASISPGQRSKLFF
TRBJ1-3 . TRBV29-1 CSVELDSSGNTIYF
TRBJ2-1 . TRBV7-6 CASSSSRQINEQFF
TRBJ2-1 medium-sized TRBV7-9 CASSLETGVDNEQFF
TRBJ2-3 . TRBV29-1 CSGGASGNSDTQYF
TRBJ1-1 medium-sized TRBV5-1 CASSFSEPNTEAFF
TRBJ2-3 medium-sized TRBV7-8 CASSLVAAGSTDTQYF
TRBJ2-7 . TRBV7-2 CASSLDTSGSSYEQYF
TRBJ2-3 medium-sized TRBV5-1 CASSLDGSYTDTQYF
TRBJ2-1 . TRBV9 CASSAELSSYNEQFF
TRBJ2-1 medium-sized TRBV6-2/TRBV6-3 CASSRPGQGDEQFF
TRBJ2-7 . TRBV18 CASSTRDSRSEQYF
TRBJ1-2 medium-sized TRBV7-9 CASSPGSLGYTF
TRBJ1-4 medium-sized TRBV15 CATRRDGEKLFF
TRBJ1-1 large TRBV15 CATSREGRYSTEAFF
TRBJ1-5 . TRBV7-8 CASSLVASLGNQPQHF
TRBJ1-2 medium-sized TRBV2 CASSGQTAGYGYTF
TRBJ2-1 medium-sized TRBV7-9 CASSLAGTSYNEQFF
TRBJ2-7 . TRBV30 CAWTPTGAEAYEQYF
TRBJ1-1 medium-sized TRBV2 CASTPTQGLDTEAFF
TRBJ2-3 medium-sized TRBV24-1 CATSVGRGKPDTQYF
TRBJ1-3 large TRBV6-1 CASSPSHSPSGNTIYF
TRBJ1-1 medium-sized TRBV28 CASSSAAGYTEAFF
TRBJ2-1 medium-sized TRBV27 CASSLSGEVEQFF
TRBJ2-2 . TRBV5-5 CASSLPRDTGELFF
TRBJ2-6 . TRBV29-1 CSVGTGVGANVLTF
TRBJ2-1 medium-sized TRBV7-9 CASSSDNNEQFF
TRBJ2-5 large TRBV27 CASRGHNQETQYF
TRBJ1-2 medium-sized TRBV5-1 CASSLGPDKTF
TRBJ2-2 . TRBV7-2 CASSSSSGSVTGELFF
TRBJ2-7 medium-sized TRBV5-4 CASSLESGSSYEQYF
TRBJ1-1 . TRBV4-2 CASSQVQGRNTEAFF
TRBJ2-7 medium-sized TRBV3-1 CASSQDHGSYEQYF
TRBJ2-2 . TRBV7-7 CASSAGLPGELFF
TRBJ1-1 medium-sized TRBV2 CASSEGGIGAFF
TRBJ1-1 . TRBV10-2 CASRRTGGVRAEAFF
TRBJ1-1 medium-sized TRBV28 CASSLTGTSRTEAFF
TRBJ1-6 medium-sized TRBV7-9 CASSPSFGSPLHF
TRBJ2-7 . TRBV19 CASSMTGSSYEQYF